Following are 14 T cell receptor beta chains from one sample sequenced in a study of T cells expressing NK-cell markers. TCRdb re-called the 5' RACE reads and shows each CDR3 protein once, DNA omitted. This listing includes 400,000 to 500,000 distinct CDR3 sequences. Sequenced: blood T cells: a sorted CD56 or NKG2C T cell subset, CD4+ or CD8+ T cells, or bulk PBMC T cells (not recorded which). The receptors come from a woman aged 18 to 75 in good health.

This chain joins TRBV7-2 and TRBJ1-5. The CDR3 is 14 amino acids. Germline CDR1 reads SGHTA; CDR2 reads FQGNSA. This CDR3 is CASSFEYSNQPQHF.

The chain recombines TRBV7-2 with TRBJ2-3; TCRdb names TRBD2, which stays unverified in the absence of DNA. This CDR3 is 17 amino acids long. Germline values: CDR1 SGHTA, CDR2 FQGNSA. CDR3 sequence: CASSPRRTRGFTDTQYF.

The chain links TRBV28 to TRBJ2-7; TCRdb's D call of TRBD1 is untestable without DNA. The CDR3 spans 14 residues. Germline loops: CDR1 MDHEN, CDR2 SYDVKM. CDR3 region: CASTSTGFSYEQYF.

The V gene is TRBV5-1, the J gene TRBJ1-1; TCRdb gives TRBD1 as the D gene, but with no DNA this cannot be confirmed. This CDR3 spans 14 amino acids. Germline CDR1 and CDR2: SGHRS and YFSETQ. The CDR3 reads CASSIEAGGAEAFF.

The chain links TRBV5-1 to TRBJ1-3; TCRdb lists TRBD1, though no DNA is available to test this call. The CDR3 has 18 amino acids. The germline V gene encodes CDR1 SGHRS and CDR2 YFSETQ. CDR3 loop: CASSLAYGASGSGNTIYF.

The rearrangement uses TRBV19 and TRBJ2-3. The CDR3 runs to 14 residues. From germline, CDR1 is LNHDA and CDR2 SQIVND (reference sequence). The CDR3 here is CASSIGLNTDTQYF.

The chain combines TRBV25-1 with TRBJ2-5; TCRdb designates TRBD1, a call that cannot be tested without DNA. The germline V gene encodes CDR1 MGHDK and CDR2 SYGVNS. The CDR3 sequence is 15 residues long. The CDR3 here is CASSGPLRGGETQYF.

The rearrangement joins TRBV10-3 to TRBJ2-1; TCRdb's D call, TRBD2, is unchecked because there is no DNA. The CDR3 extends over 12 amino acids. Germline assignment: CDR1 ENHRY and CDR2 SYGVKD. This CDR3 is CAIKRDHNEQFF.

This chain links TRBV29-1 with TRBJ2-1; TCRdb proposes TRBD1, but this gene call is untestable without DNA. The germline V gene encodes CDR1 SQVTM and CDR2 ANQGSEA. This CDR3 has 16 amino acids. This CDR3 is CSVERGRGGTYNEQFF.

The chain employs TRBV20-1 and TRBJ2-7; as DNA is missing, the TRBD2 call by TCRdb cannot be tested. This CDR3 is built from 14 residues. Germline values: CDR1 DFQATT, CDR2 SNEGSKA (reference sequence). This chain's CDR3 is CSASSSGGTYEQYF.

The chain couples TRBV5-6 to TRBJ2-7; the TRBD1 assignment by TCRdb is unverifiable without DNA. Germline CDR1 reads SGHDT; CDR2 reads YYEEEE. CDR3 length equals 12 residues. The CDR3 spells CASSLGDSSQYF.

The chain uses TRBV3-1 and TRBJ2-5; as DNA is missing, the TRBD2 call by TCRdb cannot be tested. This CDR3 contains 14 residues. Germline CDR1 reads LGHDT; CDR2 reads YNNKEL (reference sequence). CDR3 sequence reads: CASMERGGQETQYF.

V usage is TRBV12-3 or TRBV12-4 and J usage is TRBJ2-3; TCRdb calls TRBD2, which cannot be checked without DNA. The CDR3 consists of 15 residues. CDR3 amino acids: CASTFHSGGGNTQYF.

This sequence joins TRBV20-1 and TRBJ1-2; lacking DNA, the TRBD1 call made by TCRdb goes unchecked. The V gene's germline CDR1 is DFQATT and CDR2 SNEGSKA (reference sequence). The CDR3 has 13 amino acids. This chain's CDR3 is CSALIQVNYGYTF.